Listed here are 31 T cell receptor beta chains from one sample, sequenced in a study of blood T cell repertoires in COVID-19. Using immunoSEQ multiplex PCR, the repertoire was profiled, and TCRdb retains in-frame clones only, with some absent. The table has 250,000 to 300,000 clones, approximately 83% seen once. Sequencing was performed on peripheral blood. The receptors here all came from a woman in her 70s with acute or convalescent COVID-19.

This rearrangement joins TRBV27 to TRBJ1-6; tentative D call: TRBD1 (5 bases). This CDR3 has 16 amino acids. The germline CDR1 and CDR2 sequences are MNHEY and SMNVEV (reference sequence). Between the trimmed V and J ends, which lost 5 bases and 3 bases, there was a span of 14 bases. The CDR3 loop reads CASSAGPASYNSPLHF. The DNA for the CDR3 is TGTGCCAGCAGTGCAGGGCCGGCGAGCTATAATTCACCCCTCCACTTT.

The chain links TRBV30 to TRBJ1-3; perhaps TRBD1 as D (6 bases). V lost 8 bases to trimming and J lost 2 bases, with 13 bases between them. Germline assignment: CDR1 GTSNPN and CDR2 SVGIG (reference sequence). The CDR3 runs 13 residues. CDR3 loop: CAETQGAGNTIYF. The CDR3 DNA is TGTGCCGAAACACAGGGCGCTGGAAACACCATATATTTT.

This chain links TRBV3-1 (or the pseudogene TRBV3-2) with TRBJ1-1, with 10 bases lining up with TRBD1. With 4 bases clipped from V and 1 base from J, the junction kept 3 bases outside the gene matches. Germline CDR1 is LGHDT and CDR2 is YNNKEL (reference sequence). The CDR3 loop spans 15 amino acids. The CDR3 is CASSPRTGGNTEAFF. The CDR3 DNA sequence: TGTGCCAGCAGCCCGAGGACAGGGGGGAACACTGAAGCTTTCTTT.

The chain couples TRBV7-9 to TRBJ2-7, with a possible D match to TRBD1 (6 bases). The CDR3 totals 16 residues. The germline V gene encodes CDR1 SEHNR and CDR2 FQNEAQ (reference sequence). V was clipped by 5 bases and J by 4 bases, with 21 bases between them. The CDR3 bases are TGTGCCAGCAGCAAACTTGGACAGTCCAGTTCATACGAGCAGTACTTC. Protein product: CASSKLGQSSSYEQYF.

The chain joins TRBV5-1 to TRBJ1-1; D perhaps matches TRBD1 (6 bases). Germline V gives CDR1 SGHRS, CDR2 YFSETQ. The V and J ends lost 0 bases and 2 bases respectively, with 14 bases between them. The CDR3 contains 16 residues. The CDR3 DNA reads TGCGCCAGCAGCTTGGAGGGTCCAGGGGTAAACACTGAAGCTTTCTTT. Translation: CASSLEGPGVNTEAFF.

The chain joins TRBV18 to TRBJ1-3; possible D gene TRBD1, 5 bases. CDR1 is KGHSH and CDR2 is LQKENI in the germline V gene. The V end was cut by 2 bases, the J end by 0 bases, with 14 bases between. This CDR3 comprises 17 residues. For the CDR3, the DNA is TGTGCCAGCTCACCAAGCCAGGTGACAGTCTCTGGAAACACCATATATTTT. It is translated as CASSPSQVTVSGNTIYF.

The rearrangement uses TRBV5-1 and TRBJ1-1, with 8 bases lining up with TRBD1. This CDR3 region has 15 residues. Germline lookup yields CDR1 SGHRS and CDR2 YFSETQ. V lost 2 bases and J lost 4; bases outside the gene matches: 7. The CDR3 here is CASSFGQGWSTEAFF. The CDR3 DNA reads TGCGCCAGCAGCTTCGGACAGGGTTGGAGCACTGAAGCTTTCTTT.

V usage is TRBV3-1 (or the pseudogene TRBV3-2) and J usage is TRBJ1-4; possibly TRBD1 for D (5 bases). The V gene's germline CDR1 is LGHDT and CDR2 YNNKEL (reference sequence). CDR3 length: 13 amino acids. Trimming left V 3 bases short and J 11 bases short, with 13 bases between. CDR3 sequence: CASSQGQGGKLFF. The CDR3 nucleotides read TGTGCCAGCAGCCAGGGGCAGGGAGGGAAACTGTTTTTT.

This clone occurred once. At the DNA level, this CDR3 is encoded by other sequences in the same sample as well. V gene TRBV15 combines with J gene TRBJ1-4; TRBD1 agrees at 8 bases. This CDR3 has 16 residues. V lost 0 bases, J lost 5 bases, and 5 bases stayed unmatched. CDR1 is LNHNV, CDR2 YYDKDF, per germline (reference sequence). For the CDR3, the DNA is TGTGCCACCAGCAGAGATGCAGGGGGCGTAAATGAAAAACTGTTTTTT. Amino acids: CATSRDAGGVNEKLFF.

This clone was detected only a few times. The chain is built from TRBV6-6 and TRBJ1-5, with 7 nucleotides matching TRBD1. With 5 bases clipped from V and 5 bases from J, the junction kept 9 bases outside the gene matches. The CDR3 is 15 amino acids. From germline, CDR1 is MNHNY and CDR2 SVGAGI (reference sequence). CDR3 nucleotides: TGTGCCAGCAGTCAACCCACAGGGGATGATCAGCCCCAGCATTTT. Protein: CASSQPTGDDQPQHF.

The CDR3 DNA reads TGCGCCAGCAGCTTGCCAGGGCCATTCTACAATGAGCAGTTCTTC. It translates to CASSLPGPFYNEQFF. The chain has TRBV5-1 and TRBJ2-1, with D perhaps matching TRBD1 (5 bases). V shed 1 base and J shed 3 bases, with 11 bases lying between them. The length of the CDR3 is 15 residues. The germline V gene encodes CDR1 SGHRS and CDR2 YFSETQ.

The chain combines TRBV20-1 with TRBJ2-7; 7 nucleotides agree with TRBD2. Germline V gives CDR1 DFQATT, CDR2 SNEGSKA (reference sequence). The CDR3 contains 14 residues. With V trimmed by 6 bases and J by 5 bases, 13 bases remained unmatched. The CDR3 spells CSASGAGDRDEQYF. As DNA, the CDR3 is TGCAGTGCCAGTGGGGCGGGGGATAGGGACGAGCAGTACTTC.

The V gene is TRBV18, the J gene TRBJ2-1, with D perhaps matching TRBD2 (5 bases). V lost 1 base and J lost 0, with 13 bases in between. Germline V lookup: CDR1 KGHSH, CDR2 LQKENI. CDR3 size: 17 residues. CDR3 loop: CASSPQRAISSYNEQFF. CDR3 sequence (DNA): TGTGCCAGCTCACCACAGAGGGCTATCAGCTCCTACAATGAGCAGTTCTTC.

A few counts support this clone. The chain couples TRBV11-2 to TRBJ1-1; possible D gene TRBD1, 6 bases. V was shortened by 6 bases and J by 5 bases, with 13 bases between the two germline ends. The V gene's germline CDR1 is SGHAT and CDR2 FQNNGV. This CDR3 contains 13 residues. In DNA form, the CDR3 reads TGTGCCAGCAGTTCCCCAAGGGGGACTGAAGCTTTCTTT. This translates into CASSSPRGTEAFF.

The chain recombines TRBV6-6 with TRBJ1-1, with 9 bases that match TRBD1. Trimming removed 4 bases from V and 0 bases from J; junction bases left unmatched: 3. Germline CDR1 reads MNHNY; CDR2 reads SVGAGI (reference sequence). The CDR3 covers 15 residues. CDR3 in DNA: TGTGCCAGCAGTTCCAGGACAGGGGTGAACACTGAAGCTTTCTTT. The encoded protein is CASSSRTGVNTEAFF.

The table lists this clone with a count of one. The rearrangement joins TRBV13 to TRBJ1-2; 8 nucleotides line up with TRBD1. The CDR3 loop spans 16 amino acids. The V and J ends lost 5 bases and 4 bases, in that order; junction bases with no gene match: 12. Germline loops: CDR1 PRHDT, CDR2 FYEKMQ (reference sequence). The CDR3 bases are TGTGCCAGCAGCCTAGCCACAGGGGGGATCGGCTATGGCTACACCTTC. Translating gives CASSLATGGIGYGYTF. Full variable domain (rest looked up from reference TRBV13 and TRBJ1-2): AAGVIQSPRHLIKEKRETATLKCYPIPRHDTVYWYQQGPGQDPQFLISFYEKMQSDKGSIPDRFSAQQFSDYHSELNMSSLELGDSALYFCASSLATGGIGYGYTFGSGTRLTVV.

This chain joins TRBV29-1 and TRBJ1-2; D possibly corresponds to TRBD1 (6 bases). Trimming removed 3 bases at V and 6 bases at J, with 8 bases between. Germline values: CDR1 SQVTM, CDR2 ANQGSEA. There are 11 residues in the CDR3. CDR3 sequence: CSVDGGNGYTF. The CDR3 nucleotides are TGCAGCGTTGATGGGGGCAATGGCTACACCTTC.

V usage is TRBV12-3 or TRBV12-4 and J usage is TRBJ2-3; 8 nucleotides line up with TRBD1. This CDR3 region has 12 residues. V lost 4 bases, J lost 6 bases, and 0 bases stayed unmatched. For the CDR3, the DNA is TGTGCCAGCAGTTGGGACAGGGATACGCAGTATTTT. Translation: CASSWDRDTQYF.

This clone has just one count. The V call is TRBV5-1, the J call TRBJ1-4; possible D gene TRBD1, 5 bases. V was pared by 4 bases and J by 5 bases, with 12 bases between. CDR3 size: 14 residues. Germline values: CDR1 SGHRS, CDR2 YFSETQ. In DNA form, the CDR3 reads TGCGCCAGCAGCCCCCTGGGGCGAAATGAAAAACTGTTTTTT. It encodes CASSPLGRNEKLFF.

J is TRBJ2-3 and V is TRBV7-9; 9 nucleotides line up with TRBD1. The CDR3 loop spans 15 amino acids. Looked up from germline, CDR1 is SEHNR and CDR2 is FQNEAQ (reference sequence). With 8 bases clipped from V and 9 bases from J, the junction kept 15 bases outside the gene matches. The CDR3 DNA reads TGTGCCAGCGGACGGGACAGGGCGCAGGGAGGGACGCAGTATTTT. Protein: CASGRDRAQGGTQYF.

The chain employs TRBV18 and TRBJ1-5; D ambiguous. There are 15 residues in the CDR3. Germline V gene lookup returns CDR1 KGHSH and CDR2 LQKENI. V lost 6 bases, J lost 3 bases, and 15 bases lay in between. This CDR3 reads CASSLGQAYNQPQHF. CDR3 sequence (DNA): TGTGCCAGCTCGCTTGGGCAGGCCTACAATCAGCCCCAGCATTTT.

This clone was seen a handful of times. The chain links TRBV7-8 to TRBJ1-5; D gene uncertain. Germline V gives CDR1 SGHVS, CDR2 FQNEAQ. The CDR3 totals 14 residues. Deletions cut 5 bases from V and 4 bases from J, with 12 bases between. CDR3 residues: CASSIREVNQPQHF. The DNA for the CDR3 is TGTGCCAGCAGCATCCGGGAGGTAAATCAGCCCCAGCATTTT.

This clone occurred a few times. CDR3 DNA: TGTGCCAGCAGCTTAGGGAAGGGGCAGCCCCAGCATTTT. Encoded protein: CASSLGKGQPQHF. This chain connects TRBV11-2 to TRBJ1-5; D is possibly TRBD1 (5 bases). This CDR3 spans 13 amino acids. V gave up 1 base and J gave up 7 bases, with 8 bases separating them. Germline lookup yields CDR1 SGHAT and CDR2 FQNNGV.

The gene calls are TRBV2 and TRBJ1-1; 8 nucleotides line up with TRBD1. CDR3 length: 13 amino acids. Germline values: CDR1 SNHLY, CDR2 FYNNEI. The V and J ends lost 5 bases and 6 bases, in that order; junction bases with no gene match: 5. CDR3 DNA sequence: TGTGCCAGCAGTCCCCTGGACAGGGCTGAAGCTTTCTTT. This codes for CASSPLDRAEAFF.

This chain connects TRBV20-1 to TRBJ2-2; perhaps TRBD2 as D (6 bases). V was shortened by 3 bases and J by 6 bases, with 11 bases between the two germline ends. The CDR3 loop spans 13 amino acids. Germline V gene sequence: CDR1 DFQATT, CDR2 SNEGSKA (reference sequence). CDR3 residues: CSASPGGAGELFF. DNA for the CDR3: TGCAGTGCTAGTCCAGGCGGGGCCGGGGAGCTGTTTTTT.

This clone was seen a single time. The chain joins TRBV5-1 to TRBJ1-1; 8 bases map to TRBD1. There are 14 residues in the CDR3. Germline V CDR1 and CDR2: SGHRS, YFSETQ. With V trimmed by 4 bases and J by 4 bases, 6 bases remained unmatched. The CDR3: CASSPTGDATEAFF. DNA for the CDR3: TGCGCCAGCAGCCCGACAGGGGATGCCACTGAAGCTTTCTTT. The full variable domain, with the rest looked up from reference TRBV5-1 and TRBJ1-1, is KAGVTQTPRYLIKTRGQQVTLSCSPISGHRSVSWYQQTPGQGLQFLFEYFSETQRNKGNFPGRFSGRQFSNSRSEMNVSTLELGDSALYLCASSPTGDATEAFFGQGTRLTVV.

Concerning this clone itself: Additional DNA sequences in this sample encode the identical CDR3. The chain employs TRBV5-4 and TRBJ2-3; 13 nucleotides line up with TRBD2. V shed 4 bases and J 0 bases; nucleotides not matched to a gene: 5. The CDR3 has 17 residues. Germline assignment: CDR1 SGHNT and CDR2 YYREEE (reference sequence). CDR3 loop: CASSLRLAGGSTDTQYF. CDR3 nucleotides: TGTGCCAGCAGCCTCCGACTAGCGGGGGGTAGCACAGATACGCAGTATTTT.

This chain connects TRBV5-5 to TRBJ1-6; D may be TRBD1 (5 bases). Germline assignment: CDR1 SGHKS and CDR2 YYEKEE (reference sequence). V lost 3 bases, J lost 2 bases, and 12 bases lay in between. The CDR3 has 16 residues. The CDR3 DNA follows: TGTGCCAGCAGCTCCCTACAGGTAGCCTATAATTCACCCCTCCACTTT. The encoded protein is CASSSLQVAYNSPLHF.

The V and J genes are TRBV6-4 and TRBJ1-1; no clear D. CDR3 size: 15 residues. Trimming cost V 2 bases and J 11 bases, with 21 bases left between them. The germline V gene has CDR1 MRHNA and CDR2 SNTAGT. CDR3 coding DNA: TGTGCCAGCAGTGACGAGTCTGTACGGGGAAGCGGTGCTTTCTTT. This gives the protein CASSDESVRGSGAFF.

This clone showed up just a few times. This rearrangement joins TRBV6-5 to TRBJ1-2; D unclear. CDR1 MNHEY and CDR2 SVGAGI come from the germline V gene. This CDR3 contains 15 residues. V was clipped by 4 bases and J by 2 bases, with 14 bases between them. The CDR3 nucleotides are TGTGCCAGCAGTTCCCGAGGCGCGGAGAACTATGGCTACACCTTC. Translation: CASSSRGAENYGYTF.

The CDR3 DNA sequence: TGTGCCAGCAGCGTACATACAGGGGCTGGAAACACCATATATTTT. It is translated as CASSVHTGAGNTIYF. This chain connects TRBV13 to TRBJ1-3; 7 bases agree with TRBD1. The trim removed 5 bases at V and 2 bases at J, leaving 6 bases unmatched. CDR1 is PRHDT, CDR2 FYEKMQ, per germline (reference sequence). The CDR3 extends over 15 amino acids.